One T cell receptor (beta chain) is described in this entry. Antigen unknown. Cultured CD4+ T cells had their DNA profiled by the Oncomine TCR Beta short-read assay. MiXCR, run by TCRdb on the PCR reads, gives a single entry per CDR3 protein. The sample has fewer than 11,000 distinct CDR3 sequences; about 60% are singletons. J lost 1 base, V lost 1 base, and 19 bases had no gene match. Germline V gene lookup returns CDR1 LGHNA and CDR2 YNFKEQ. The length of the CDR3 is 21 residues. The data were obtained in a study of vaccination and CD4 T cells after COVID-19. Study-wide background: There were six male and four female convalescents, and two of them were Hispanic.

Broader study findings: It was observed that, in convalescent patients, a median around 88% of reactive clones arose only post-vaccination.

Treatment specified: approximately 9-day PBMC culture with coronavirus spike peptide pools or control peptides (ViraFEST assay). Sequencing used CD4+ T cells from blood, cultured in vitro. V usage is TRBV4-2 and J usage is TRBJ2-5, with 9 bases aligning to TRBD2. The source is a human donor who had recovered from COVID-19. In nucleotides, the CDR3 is TGTGCCAGCAGCCAAGTCGTGGTTACAGGGGTGGGAGCGGGGGGCCAAGAGACCCAGTACTTC. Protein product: CASSQVVVTGVGAGGQETQYF.